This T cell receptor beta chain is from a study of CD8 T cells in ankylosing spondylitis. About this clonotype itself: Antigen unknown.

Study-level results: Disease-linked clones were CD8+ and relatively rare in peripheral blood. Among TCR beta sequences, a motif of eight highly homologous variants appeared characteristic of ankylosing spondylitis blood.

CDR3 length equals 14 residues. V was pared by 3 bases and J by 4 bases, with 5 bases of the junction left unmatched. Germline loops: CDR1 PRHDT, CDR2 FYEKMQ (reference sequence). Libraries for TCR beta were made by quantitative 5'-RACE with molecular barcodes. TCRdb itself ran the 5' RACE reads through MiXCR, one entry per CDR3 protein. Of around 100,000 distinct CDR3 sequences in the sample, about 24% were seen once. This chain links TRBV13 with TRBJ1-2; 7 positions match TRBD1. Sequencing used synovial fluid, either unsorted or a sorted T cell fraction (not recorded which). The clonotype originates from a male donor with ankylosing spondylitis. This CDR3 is CASSFSQGGYGYTF. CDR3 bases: TGTGCCAGCAGCTTCTCGCAGGGGGGCTATGGCTACACCTTC. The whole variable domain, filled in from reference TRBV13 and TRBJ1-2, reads AAGVIQSPRHLIKEKRETATLKCYPIPRHDTVYWYQQGPGQDPQFLISFYEKMQSDKGSIPDRFSAQQFSDYHSELNMSSLELGDSALYFCASSFSQGGYGYTFGSGTRLTVV.